The next 13 T cell receptor beta chains were all read from a single sample in a study of molecular identifiers for immune sequencing clone quantification. TCRdb independently ran MiXCR on the PCR reads; one entry per CDR3 protein. The table includes approximately 670,000 distinct CDR3 sequences, about 20% detected once. Sequenced material: naive CD8+ T cells from blood, with Jurkat cell RNA spiked in. Subset in this sample: FACS-sorted CD8+CD4-CCR7+CD45RA+ naive T cells. The receptors come from a human donor in good health. Some libraries in this study had Jurkat cell RNA spiked in.

This clonotype was detected many times. This chain joins TRBV12-3 or TRBV12-4 and TRBJ2-3; D is undetermined. This CDR3 has 14 residues. Trimming removed 3 bases at V and 2 bases at J, with 9 bases between. CDR3 DNA: TGTGCCAGCAGTTTCCGGGCGTTCACAGATACGCAGTATTTT. It specifies CASSFRAFTDTQYF.

This clonotype was picked up many times. This chain uses TRBV7-9 with TRBJ1-4; TRBD1 agrees at 8 bases. Trimming removed 2 bases from V and 8 bases from J; junction bases left unmatched: 16. The CDR3 spans 18 residues. Germline V gene sequence: CDR1 SEHNR, CDR2 FQNEAQ (reference sequence). This CDR3 reads CASSLLPGQGPNVEKLFF. As DNA, the CDR3 is TGTGCCAGCAGCTTATTACCCGGACAGGGTCCCAACGTCGAAAAACTGTTTTTT.

Many counts were recorded for this clonotype. V usage is TRBV6-2 or TRBV6-3 and J usage is TRBJ2-1; 10 bases are a match to TRBD2. The V gene end was trimmed by 6 bases and the J gene end by 8 bases; junction bases not matched to a gene: 13. Germline lookup yields CDR1 MNHEY and CDR2 SVGEGT. This CDR3 spans 16 amino acids. The CDR3 loop is CASRTLWGLASDEQFF. The CDR3 region has the DNA TGTGCCAGCAGGACGCTCTGGGGACTAGCGTCCGATGAGCAGTTCTTC.

Concerning this clonotype itself: The junction and the germline gene differ at one end; a read error may be behind it. The chain has TRBV4-1 and TRBJ2-7, with no clear D. Germline lookup yields CDR1 MGHRA and CDR2 YSYEKL. CDR3 length equals 15 residues. The CDR3 nucleotides are TGCGCCAGCAGCCAAGGTCCTACGCCCTCCTGCGAGCAGTACTTC. Its translation: CASSQGPTPSCEQYF.

On this clonotype itself: One end of the junction fails to match germline, which may point to a read error. The gene calls are TRBV7-9 and TRBJ2-6; possibly TRBD1 for D (5 bases). Germline V lookup: CDR1 SEHNR, CDR2 FQNEAQ (reference sequence). CDR3 size: 17 residues. CDR3 amino acids: CASSFPAVRPGANVPTF. The CDR3 DNA follows: TGTGCCAGCAGCTTTCCAGCAGTACGGCCTGGGGCCAACGTCCCGACTTTC.

This clonotype was found many times. V is TRBV5-6 and J is TRBJ2-7; 9 bases match TRBD2. After removal of 1 base from V and 2 bases from J, the junction contained 4 bases not matched to a gene. This CDR3 region has 15 residues. CDR1 and CDR2 (germline): SGHDT, YYEEEE. The CDR3 DNA reads TGTGCCAGCAGCTTGAGTGCGGGAGGGGCCTACGAGCAGTACTTC. Translation gives CASSLSAGGAYEQYF.

The table lists this clonotype with many counts. The J gene is TRBJ2-3, the V gene TRBV5-5; 9 bases map to TRBD1. The CDR3 is 16 residues long. Germline lookup yields CDR1 SGHKS and CDR2 YYEKEE (reference sequence). J was trimmed by 5 bases and V by 3 bases; bases with no gene match: 10. CDR3 amino acids: CASSYRQGQGRDTQYF. CDR3 in DNA: TGTGCCAGCAGCTATCGACAGGGACAGGGTAGAGATACGCAGTATTTT. Using reference TRBV5-5 and TRBJ2-3 for the parts outside the CDR3, the full variable domain is DAGVTQSPTHLIKTRGQQVTLRCSPISGHKSVSWYQQVLGQGPQFIFQYYEKEERGRGNFPDRFSARQFPNYSSELNVNALLLGDSALYLCASSYRQGQGRDTQYFGPGTRLTVL.

The V gene is TRBV6-6, the J gene TRBJ2-1; TRBD2 aligns across 10 bases. The CDR3 sequence is 16 residues long. The germline gives CDR1 MNHNY, CDR2 SVGAGI (reference sequence). The V gene end was trimmed by 6 bases and the J gene end by 4 bases; junction bases not matched to a gene: 9. The DNA of the CDR3 is TGTGCCAGCAGCCAGCCGGGACTAGCGAAGTACAATGAGCAGTTCTTC. Translating gives CASSQPGLAKYNEQFF.

The rearrangement uses TRBV12-3 or TRBV12-4 and TRBJ2-7; no clear D. Trimming cost V 5 bases and J 0 bases, with 14 bases left between them. This CDR3 contains 15 residues. CDR3 sequence (DNA): TGTGCCAGCAGTCCTGGCCTAGACCTCTCCTACGAGCAGTACTTC. This gives the protein CASSPGLDLSYEQYF.

Of note for this clonotype: A clone one base away is much larger, so this may be a read error. This chain uses TRBV7-9 with TRBJ1-5, with D unclear. Per germline, CDR1 SEHNR and CDR2 FQNEAQ (reference sequence). This CDR3 region has 15 residues. CDR3 sequence reads: CASSLTTDSNRPQHF. CDR3 coding DNA: TGTGCCAGCAGCTTAACCACAGATAGCAATCGGCCCCAGCATTTT.

This clonotype showed up just a few times. J is TRBJ2-1 and V is TRBV27; 10 positions match TRBD1. V trimming: 3 bases; J trimming: 7 bases; junction bases outside the gene matches: 3. CDR3 length: 14 residues. CDR1 MNHEY and CDR2 SMNVEV come from the germline V gene (reference sequence). Here the CDR3 reads CASSFGTGVNEQFF. The CDR3 DNA reads TGTGCCAGCAGTTTCGGGACAGGGGTAAATGAGCAGTTCTTC.

V is TRBV7-3 and J is TRBJ2-3, with D hard to call. In germline, CDR1 is SGHTA, CDR2 FQGTGA. The CDR3 consists of 14 residues. The V end was cut by 1 base, the J end by 4 bases, with 9 bases between. Here the CDR3 DNA reads TGTGCCAGCAGCTTAATAGGGCCTCCAGATACGCAGTATTTT. Its translation is CASSLIGPPDTQYF.

The chain uses TRBV4-3 and TRBJ2-7, with D tentatively TRBD1 (6 bases). The CDR3 sequence is 15 residues long. Trimming took off 0 bases at V and 3 bases at J, with 12 bases between the two ends. Germline CDR1 is LGHNA and CDR2 is YSLEER. The CDR3 loop reads CASSQDKGVLYEQYF. The CDR3, as DNA: TGCGCCAGCAGCCAAGATAAGGGGGTACTCTACGAGCAGTACTTC.